The 6 T cell receptor beta chains presented below share a single source sample, sequenced in a study of beta chain features in type 1 diabetes. Since all of the isolated RNA was reverse transcribed, expressed TCRB transcripts were what got sequenced. Sequencing was performed with immunoSEQ multiplex PCR; in TCRdb, only in-frame clones are kept and a portion is missing. The top ten clones hold less than 0.03% of a sample with around 260,000 clones, around 20% of them seen once. Findings of the study overall: Type 1 diabetes patients had moderately but significantly shorter TCRB CDR3s in all four CD4+ subsets.

Their cognate antigens are unknown. Sequenced material: naive CD4+ T cells from blood. The receptor set was obtained from a woman aged 35 to 49 with type 1 diabetes.

The chain recombines TRBV7-3 with TRBJ2-7; weak D call: TRBD1 (6 bases). Germline V gives CDR1 SGHTA, CDR2 FQGTGA. V lost 5 bases and J 1 base, leaving 12 bases between the germline ends. The CDR3 length is 14 residues. The CDR3 coding sequence is TGTGCCAGCAGCCCCGACAGGTGGTCCTACGAGCAGTACTTC. Its protein is CASSPDRWSYEQYF.

This clone occurred a few times. V usage is TRBV6-5 and J usage is TRBJ1-1; 7 bases fit TRBD1. Germline V gives CDR1 MNHEY, CDR2 SVGAGI. J was trimmed by 4 bases and V by 0 bases; bases with no gene match: 8. This CDR3 comprises 16 residues. In nucleotides, the CDR3 is TGTGCCAGCAGTTACTCGCCCGACAGGGCGAGCACTGAAGCTTTCTTT. It translates to CASSYSPDRASTEAFF.

The chain employs TRBV25-1 and TRBJ1-4; D might be TRBD1 (5 bases). The CDR3 has 13 amino acids. In germline, CDR1 is MGHDK, CDR2 SYGVNS. V was clipped by 7 bases and J by 5 bases, with 11 bases between them. Here the CDR3 DNA reads TGTGCCAGCACTAAGGAGGGGAATGAAAAACTGTTTTTT. Its translation is CASTKEGNEKLFF.

The CDR3 here is CAISEGPGGGRGNTEAFF. DNA of the CDR3: TGTGCCATCAGTGAGGGGCCAGGGGGCGGGAGGGGGAACACTGAAGCTTTCTTT. V gene TRBV10-3 combines with J gene TRBJ1-1; the match to TRBD1 covers 8 bases. This CDR3 has 18 residues. In germline, CDR1 is ENHRY, CDR2 SYGVKD. V lost 2 bases and J lost 1; bases outside the gene matches: 12.

This clone was detected only a few times. This chain links TRBV28 with TRBJ1-2; perhaps TRBD1 as D (6 bases). Germline lookup yields CDR1 MDHEN and CDR2 SYDVKM. The CDR3 is made up of 13 amino acids. V gave up 5 bases and J gave up 4 bases, with 11 bases separating them. In DNA form, the CDR3 reads TGTGCCAGCAGTCGGACAGCGATCTATGGCTACACCTTC. This gives the protein CASSRTAIYGYTF.

The V call is TRBV29-1, the J call TRBJ1-1; the D gene is possibly TRBD1 (6 bases). CDR1 is SQVTM and CDR2 is ANQGSEA in the germline V gene. V shed 5 bases and J shed 7 bases, with 14 bases lying between them. This CDR3 has 12 residues. CDR3 region: CSVNDRLGEAFF. The CDR3, as DNA: TGCAGCGTTAATGACAGGTTAGGTGAAGCTTTCTTT.